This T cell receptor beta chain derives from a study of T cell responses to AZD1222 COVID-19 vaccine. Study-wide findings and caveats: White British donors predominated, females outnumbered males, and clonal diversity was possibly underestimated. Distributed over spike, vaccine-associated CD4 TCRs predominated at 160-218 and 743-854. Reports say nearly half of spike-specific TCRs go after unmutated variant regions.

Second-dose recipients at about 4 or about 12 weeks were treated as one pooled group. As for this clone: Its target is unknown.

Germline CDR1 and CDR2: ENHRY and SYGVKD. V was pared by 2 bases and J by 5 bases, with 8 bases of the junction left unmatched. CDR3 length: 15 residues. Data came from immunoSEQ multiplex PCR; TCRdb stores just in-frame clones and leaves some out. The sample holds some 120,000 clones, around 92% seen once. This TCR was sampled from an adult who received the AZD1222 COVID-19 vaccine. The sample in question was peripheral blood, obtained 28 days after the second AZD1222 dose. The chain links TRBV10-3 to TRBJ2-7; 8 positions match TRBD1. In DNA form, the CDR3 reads TGTGCCATCAGTGAGACCAGACAGGGGATGCACGAGCAGTACTTC. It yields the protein CAISETRQGMHEQYF.